The source of this T cell receptor (beta chain) is a study of shared clonotypes between healthy human individuals (dated by TCRdb to the early 2020s). About the full investigation: The cohort included three men and a couple of women between 18 and 49 years of age. For each donor, CD4 naive and CD4 memory were each given three plates, CD8 naive was given two plates, and CD8 memory was given one plate. Between about 0.9 and 10 billion PBMCs per donor were obtained by leukapheresis. Different laboratories and diverse techniques were used to prepare libraries and sequence TCR repertoires, to increase sequencing depth and limit assay-specific biases. The study deeply sequenced blood TCR repertoires of about 5 healthy adults to estimate repertoire size and the extent of clonotype sharing between individuals. General conclusions and limits of the study: When a few donors were compared, the shared fraction of clonotypes was about 5% for naive CD4, 3.5% for naive CD8, more than 2% for memory CD4, and approximately 0.4% for memory CD8. Pairwise subsampling led to the expectation that sequencing depth would affect the degree of clonotype sharing among donors. Compared with non-shared clonotypes, clonotypes shared by all four sorted-subset donors had higher generation probabilities. Naive subsets generally had larger estimated clonotype richness than memory subsets. Only blood was sampled, and tissue TCR repertoires likely differ from those in blood. Because the study included only a small number of donors, the genetic and exposure-history diversity represented was limited. Incomplete sequencing was indicated by rarefaction of sorted-subset datasets, despite the large sequencing depth.

The germline V gene (reference sequence) provides CDR1 SEHNR and CDR2 FQNEAQ. Trimming leaves V shorter by 3 bases and J shorter by 3 bases, with the junction holding 5 bases beyond the gene matches. Reading from cysteine to phenylalanine, the CDR3 counts 15 amino acids. CDR3 DNA only is kept here, 45 bases in frame from base 1. The donors were healthy, HIV-negative adults with no recently reported acute infections or vaccinations. Only Caucasian adults living in Nashville, Tennessee, USA were represented among the donors. CD4+ T cells were enriched by magnetic negative selection; naive cells were then positively selected on CD45RA, and the negative fraction formed the memory subset. Blood was obtained by leukapheresis, after which PBMCs were separated by Ficoll-Histopaque density gradient centrifugation and cryopreserved in liquid nitrogen vapor phase. Purity and quantity of every magnetically sorted T cell population were checked by analytical flow cytometry. Each sorted fraction had its genomic DNA isolated and then quantified by UV absorbance on a Nanodrop 2000c.

This clone was seen only a few times. Its antigen specificity is not known. Within one base of it there is no much larger clone, and no base qualities were kept. Using the deep immunoSEQ assay, TCR CDR3 regions were amplified from genomic DNA by multiplex PCR. Extracted genomic DNA from each cell subset was spread evenly across all wells of several immunoSEQ 96-well plates, with each plate serving as a replicate. For sorted subsets, approximately 0.2 ug of genomic DNA, equivalent to 30,000 or so T cell genomes, went into each replicate PCR. Purified libraries were quantified with a Qubit 3.0 fluorometer, sized on a Bioanalyzer 2100, and re-quantified with the KAPA Library Quantification kit. Each immunoSEQ 96-well plate was sequenced on its own single-read 150-cycle Illumina NextSeq 550 flow cell. As for how the authors treated the data: Because only junctional sequences without quality scores were contained in the immunoSEQ output, filtering matching that applied to full-length reads could not be performed. To assign V/J genes and CDR3, sequences were annotated using PyIR, a Python wrapper for IgBLAST v1.9, with IMGT germline references. Reads were removed for weak V/J assignments (E-value above 1e-6), missing CDR3, stop codons, out-of-frame junctions, or ambiguous translated residues. V3J clonotypes were defined as sequences sharing the same inferred V gene, J gene, and CDR3 amino acid sequence. To compute the percentage overlap between repertoires, the number of shared unique clonotypes was divided by the size of the smaller repertoire. Three approaches were used to assess repertoire richness: RTK rarefaction, the Chao1 estimator, and Recon v2.1 estimates of unobserved clonotypes. Generation probabilities for all TCRbeta clonotypes obtained by the gDNA method from a handful of donors were computed using OLGA. Held by TCRdb, this immuneACCESS table contains in-frame sequences only and omits some clones. Under half of the omission traces to an unresolved V gene where checked; the cause of the rest is unknown. D and trimming come from the DNA, and the V and J calls and clone size come from that table. The sample table lists about 340,000 clones, around four fifths of them with a count of one. The ten largest clones represent about 10% of the sample.

The clonotype originates from a man aged 25-40 years in good health. The chain links TRBV7-9 with TRBJ1-5, and 7 junctional nucleotides match TRBD1. The sequenced sample was memory CD4+ T cells sorted from blood. The cell subset or site label of this sample denotes: CD45RA-negative fraction. The bases are TGTGCCAGCAGCTTTTCACAGGGGCTCAATCAGCCCCAGCATTTT. Its translation is CASSFSQGLNQPQHF.